This entry concerns a single T cell receptor (beta chain). These data originate in a study of CD8 T cells in Susac syndrome. With random hexamers, about 0.45 to 1 ug RNA was reverse transcribed. TCRdb independently ran MiXCR on the immunoSEQ multiplex PCR reads; one entry per CDR3 protein. Of approximately 110,000 distinct CDR3 sequences in the sample, 90% to 95% were seen once. CDR1 is PRHDT, CDR2 FYEKMQ, per germline (reference sequence). V lost 3 bases to trimming and J lost 2 bases, with 10 bases between them. CDR3 size: 14 residues. This sequence joins TRBV13 and TRBJ1-1, with D possibly matching TRBD1 (6 bases). The sample comprised CD8+ T cells from PBMCs. This TCR was recovered from a human donor with multiple sclerosis. CDR3 coding DNA: TGTGCCAGCAGCTTTGGGACAAGAAACACTGAAGCTTTCTTT. It is translated as CASSFGTRNTEAFF.